The table lists the clone carrying this TCR beta chain with many counts. Its target is not known. TCRdb fed the 5' RACE reads into MiXCR, producing one record per CDR3 protein. There are some 180,000 distinct CDR3 sequences in the sample; 15% to 20% occur only once, and about 4.3% lies in the top ten. Germline trimming cut 8 bases from V and 0 bases from J; bases unmatched to any gene: 6. CDR3 size: 15 residues. The V gene's germline CDR1 is DFQATT and CDR2 SNEGSKA (reference sequence). The data stem from a study of CD8 T cells in ankylosing spondylitis. Study outcomes and limitations: Some motif variants had been reported before (in reactive arthritis synovial fluid and blood).

Specimen: blood, either unsorted or a sorted T cell fraction (not recorded which). The receptor's source is a male donor under 30 with ankylosing spondylitis or in good health (not recorded which). The chain joins TRBV20-1 to TRBJ2-1; the match to TRBD2 covers 11 bases. The CDR3 sequence is CSYSGRAGSYNEQFF. In DNA form, the CDR3 reads TGCAGTTATAGCGGGAGGGCCGGCTCCTACAATGAGCAGTTCTTC.